This note documents a single TCR beta chain sequence. The data originate from a study of blood T cell repertoires in COVID-19. Study context: Both acute and convalescent COVID-19 samples were obtained from the United States, Italy and Spain.

CDR1 SNHLY and CDR2 FYNNEI come from the germline V gene. The CDR3 loop spans 14 amino acids. With 5 bases removed from V and 0 bases from J, the gap between germline ends came to 10 bases. Under the authors' procedure: How many nucleated cells were present was estimated from reference gene primer amplification. The method was immunoSEQ multiplex PCR; TCRdb's version includes in-frame clones alone and lacks a portion of them. V and J calls and clone size come straight from that table; D and trimming were deduced from the DNA. The repertoire has 200,000 to 300,000 clones, about 80% of them found once; the top ten carry 9.6%.

The specimen sequenced was peripheral blood. This clonotype originated in a woman over 75 with acute or convalescent COVID-19. The genes are TRBV2 and TRBJ2-5; tentatively, D is TRBD2 (5 bases). CDR3: CASSKSGYQETQYF. DNA of the CDR3: TGTGCCAGCAGTAAGAGCGGCTACCAAGAGACCCAGTACTTC.